These 20 T cell receptor beta chains were all obtained from the same sample, sequenced in a study of PD-1 blockade in classical Hodgkin lymphoma. The method was immunoSEQ multiplex PCR; TCRdb's version includes in-frame clones alone and lacks a portion of them. This sample carries about 58,000 clones, 85% to 95% of them seen once, and the ten largest clones take about 10%. Brentuximab vedotin exposure varied, and every patient relapsed after autologous stem cell transplantation. The specimen comprised peripheral blood mononuclear cells (PBMCs), sampled before the second cycle of nivolumab. Every receptor here comes from a human donor with classical Hodgkin lymphoma.

The rearrangement links TRBV7-2 to TRBJ2-7; 11 positions match TRBD2. CDR3 length: 17 residues. The germline V gene encodes CDR1 SGHTA and CDR2 FQGNSA. After removal of 4 bases from V and 2 bases from J, the junction contained 10 bases not matched to a gene. CDR3 bases: TGTGCCAGCAGCTCACAAGCCGGACTAGCGGGCGCCTACGAGCAGTACTTC. This translates into CASSSQAGLAGAYEQYF.

CDR3 sequence (DNA): TGTGCCAGCAGTTTAACCCACGGACAGGCAGGGGGTCAGCCCCAGCATTTT. Protein: CASSLTHGQAGGQPQHF. The chain couples TRBV27 to TRBJ1-5, with 7 bases lining up with TRBD1. J lost 6 bases, V lost 2 bases, and 13 bases had no gene match. The CDR3 runs to 17 residues. Germline V lookup: CDR1 MNHEY, CDR2 SMNVEV (reference sequence).

This chain links TRBV6-1 with TRBJ2-1; tentative D call: TRBD1 (5 bases). Trimming removed 1 base from V and 5 bases from J, with 15 bases in between. Germline lookup yields CDR1 MNHNS and CDR2 SASEGT. CDR3 length equals 16 residues. CDR3: CASSEVWQGSDNEQFF. CDR3 nucleotides: TGTGCCAGCAGTGAAGTTTGGCAGGGAAGTGACAATGAGCAGTTCTTC.

The CDR3 loop is CASSLDFAGRSDTEAFF. DNA of the CDR3: TGTGCCAGCAGCTTAGATTTTGCGGGACGGTCGGACACTGAAGCTTTCTTT. The genes are TRBV11-2 and TRBJ1-1, with D perhaps TRBD1 (5 bases). Germline values: CDR1 SGHAT, CDR2 FQNNGV. The CDR3 sequence is 17 residues long. Trimming took off 0 bases at V and 3 bases at J, with 17 bases between the two ends.

This clone was counted only a few times. The J gene is TRBJ1-5, the V gene TRBV28, with D possibly TRBD1 on 5 matching bases. Trimming left V 3 bases short and J 6 bases short, with 15 bases between. The CDR3 spans 15 residues. Per germline, CDR1 MDHEN and CDR2 SYDVKM. CDR3 sequence: CASSFGQGVIQPQHF. CDR3 nucleotide sequence: TGTGCCAGCAGTTTTGGGCAGGGCGTCATTCAGCCCCAGCATTTT.

CDR3 sequence: CASSLDRGGPLNSPLHF. The CDR3 DNA follows: TGTGCCAGCAGCTTGGACAGAGGGGGTCCCCTAAATTCACCCCTCCACTTT. The gene calls are TRBV5-8 and TRBJ1-6; the D gene is possibly TRBD1 (6 bases). This CDR3 is 17 amino acids long. V was cut by 0 bases and J by 7 bases, with 17 bases left in between. CDR1 and CDR2 from the germline V gene are SGHTS and YDEGEE.

The chain carries TRBV5-1 and TRBJ2-5, with D perhaps being TRBD1 or TRBD2 (5 bases each). The J call could be wrong; TRBJ2-7 is a better fit for the DNA end. The germline gives CDR1 SGHRS, CDR2 YFSETQ. The CDR3 has 14 amino acids. DNA for the CDR3: TGCGCCAGCCGGAACGGGACGGTGACCTACGAGCAGTACTTC. Residues: CASRNGTVTYEQYF.

The rearrangement joins TRBV7-3 to TRBJ2-3; 8 bases are a match to TRBD1. J gave up 4 bases and V 4 bases, and 10 bases lay outside the gene matches. CDR1 is SGHTA, CDR2 FQGTGA, per germline. The CDR3 runs to 16 residues. In DNA, the CDR3 is TGTGCCAGCAGCTCGGTACCAGGGGGCGGGTCAGATACGCAGTATTTT. As protein: CASSSVPGGGSDTQYF.

This clone was seen only a few times. The rearrangement joins TRBV7-3 to TRBJ2-2; the match to TRBD2 covers 7 bases. This CDR3 contains 15 residues. The junction had 3 bases not matched to a gene; V was cut back by 5 bases and J by 0 bases. In germline, CDR1 is SGHTA, CDR2 FQGTGA. In DNA form, the CDR3 reads TGTGCCAGCAGCCCCGGACTAGCGAACACCGGGGAGCTGTTTTTT. Translation: CASSPGLANTGELFF.

This clone was counted a single time. The chain recombines TRBV9 with TRBJ2-1, with 11 nucleotides matching TRBD2. The junction had 6 bases not matched to a gene; V was cut back by 4 bases and J by 0 bases. CDR3 length equals 17 residues. Germline-derived CDR1 and CDR2 are SGDLS and YYNGEE. CDR3 coding DNA: TGTGCCAGCAGCTCCGGGACTAGCGGCCGCTCCTACAATGAGCAGTTCTTC. It yields the protein CASSSGTSGRSYNEQFF. Looking up the rest from reference TRBV9 and TRBJ2-1 gives the full variable domain: DSGVTQTPKHLITATGQRVTLRCSPRSGDLSVYWYQQSLDQGLQFLIQYYNGEERAKGNILERFSAQQFPDLHSELNLSSLELGDSALYFCASSSGTSGRSYNEQFFGPGTRLTVL.

The chain has TRBV29-1 and TRBJ2-1, with 14 bases fitting TRBD2. The germline gives CDR1 SQVTM, CDR2 ANQGSEA. This CDR3 is built from 13 residues. After removal of 7 bases from V and 7 bases from J, the junction contained 3 bases not matched to a gene. CDR3 DNA sequence: TGCAGCGCTGGGACTAGCGGGGGTAATGAGCAGTTCTTC. This codes for CSAGTSGGNEQFF.

The V gene is TRBV5-1, the J gene TRBJ2-7; perhaps TRBD1 as D (5 bases). The CDR3 has 14 amino acids. V was shortened by 0 bases and J by 2 bases, with 9 bases between the two germline ends. From germline, CDR1 is SGHRS and CDR2 YFSETQ. CDR3 bases: TGCGCCAGCAGCTTGGAACAGGTTACCTACGAGCAGTACTTC. Protein sequence: CASSLEQVTYEQYF.

This clone came up a few times. This sequence joins TRBV4-1 and TRBJ1-4; TRBD1 matches 7 bases. The CDR3 totals 16 residues. Germline-derived CDR1 and CDR2 are MGHRA and YSYEKL. V shed 1 base, J shed 3 bases, and the junction held 5 bases outside the gene matches. The DNA for the CDR3 is TGCGCCAGCAGCCAAGGGGACAGCGGTCCTAATGAAAAACTGTTTTTT. Its protein product is CASSQGDSGPNEKLFF.

The gene calls are TRBV21-1 and TRBJ2-5; TRBD1, the D gene given by the table, was not confirmed from the DNA. TRBV21-1 is a documented pseudogene. The CDR3 covers 18 residues. The CDR3 sequence is CASSIPDRGPERQETQYF. The CDR3 nucleotides are TGTGCCAGCAGCATTCCTGACAGGGGGCCAGAACGCCAAGAGACCCAGTACTTC.

V is TRBV5-4 and J is TRBJ2-2, with 7 bases that match TRBD2. The CDR3 contains 16 residues. The ends lost 0 bases at V and 5 bases at J; junction bases unmatched: 7. The germline gives CDR1 SGHNT, CDR2 YYREEE (reference sequence). The CDR3 spells CASSLGVAGQTGELFF. The DNA for the CDR3 is TGTGCCAGCAGCTTGGGGGTAGCGGGTCAAACCGGGGAGCTGTTTTTT.

This chain joins TRBV30 and TRBJ2-2, with unresolved D. V gave up 0 bases and J gave up 4 bases, with 12 bases separating them. Germline V gives CDR1 GTSNPN, CDR2 SVGIG (reference sequence). The CDR3 contains 15 residues. CDR3 region: CAWSVPPLGTGELFF. DNA of the CDR3: TGTGCCTGGAGTGTACCGCCCCTGGGCACCGGGGAGCTGTTTTTT.

The rearrangement links TRBV5-6 to TRBJ2-3, with a weak D call TRBD1 (6 bases). Germline V CDR1 and CDR2: SGHDT, YYEEEE. The length of the CDR3 is 16 residues. V was shortened by 2 bases and J by 3 bases, with 16 bases between the two germline ends. CDR3: CASSLKLDSLTDTQYF. In nucleotides, the CDR3 is TGTGCCAGCAGCTTAAAGTTGGACAGTTTGACAGATACGCAGTATTTT.

The rearrangement uses TRBV27 and TRBJ1-1, with D unclear. The V end was cut by 6 bases, the J end by 1 base, with 9 bases between. In germline, CDR1 is MNHEY, CDR2 SMNVEV (reference sequence). The CDR3 has 13 amino acids. CDR3 sequence: CASRYQANTEAFF. The CDR3 DNA reads TGTGCCAGCAGGTACCAGGCGAACACTGAAGCTTTCTTT.

The chain carries TRBV5-6 and TRBJ1-2; TRBD1 matches at 7 bases. This CDR3 has 15 amino acids. The V gene end was trimmed by 4 bases and the J gene end by 2 bases; junction bases not matched to a gene: 8. The germline gives CDR1 SGHDT, CDR2 YYEEEE. CDR3 sequence: CASSPVGGANYGYTF. CDR3 sequence (DNA): TGTGCCAGCAGCCCAGTAGGGGGCGCGAACTATGGCTACACCTTC. The whole variable domain, remainder taken from reference TRBV5-6 and TRBJ1-2, is DAGVTQSPTHLIKTRGQQVTLRCSPKSGHDTVSWYQQALGQGPQFIFQYYEEEERQRGNFPDRFSGHQFPNYSSELNVNALLLGDSALYLCASSPVGGANYGYTFGSGTRLTVV.

The rearrangement joins TRBV7-6 to TRBJ2-1; 8 bases map to TRBD2. This CDR3 spans 17 amino acids. Trimming took 5 bases from V and 0 from J; bases not matched to a gene: 9. The germline V gene encodes CDR1 SGHVS and CDR2 FNYEAQ. CDR3 amino acids: CASSPQIAGSSYNEQFF. The DNA for the CDR3 is TGTGCCAGCAGCCCCCAGATAGCGGGGAGCTCCTACAATGAGCAGTTCTTC.